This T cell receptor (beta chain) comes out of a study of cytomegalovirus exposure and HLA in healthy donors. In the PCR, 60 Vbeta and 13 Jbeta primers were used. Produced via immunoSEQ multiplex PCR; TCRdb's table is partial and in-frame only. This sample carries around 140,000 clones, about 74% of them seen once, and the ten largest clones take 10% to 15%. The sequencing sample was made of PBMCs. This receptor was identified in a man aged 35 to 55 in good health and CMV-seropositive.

CDR3 DNA sequence: TGTGCCAGCAGCTTACACCGGGACAGGGTATGGGGAGCTTTCTTT. This sequence encodes CASSLHRDRVWGAFF. The gene calls are TRBV11-2 and TRBJ1-1; TRBD1 matches 9 bases. Germline assignment: CDR1 SGHAT and CDR2 FQNNGV. The CDR3 has 15 amino acids. Trimming took 2 bases from V and 10 from J; bases not matched to a gene: 11.